This entry lists 21 T cell receptor beta chains sequenced from one sample in a study of cytomegalovirus exposure and HLA in healthy donors. With 60 Vbeta and 13 Jbeta primers, the PCR was carried out. Data came from immunoSEQ multiplex PCR; TCRdb stores just in-frame clones and leaves some out. The data show some 130,000 clones, over 60% seen once. The sample was PBMCs. These receptors came from a woman aged 55-75 years in good health and CMV-seronegative.

CDR3 in amino acids: CASRETGGRLAEQFF. DNA for the CDR3: TGTGCCAGCAGAGAGACAGGGGGTCGCCTGGCGGAGCAGTTCTTC. J is TRBJ2-1 and V is TRBV6-1, with 9 nucleotides matching TRBD1. The V gene end was trimmed by 6 bases and the J gene end by 10 bases; junction bases not matched to a gene: 13. CDR3 length: 15 residues. CDR1 and CDR2 (germline): MNHNS, SASEGT.

The rearrangement uses TRBV25-1 and TRBJ2-4; no definite D call. The V gene lost 5 bases and the J gene lost 0 bases, with 11 bases spanning the gap. The germline CDR1 and CDR2 sequences are MGHDK and SYGVNS. This CDR3 region has 15 residues. CDR3 bases: TGTGCCAGCAGTCCCCTTCTCCCAGCCAAAAACATTCAGTACTTC. Residues: CASSPLLPAKNIQYF.

The rearrangement uses TRBV16 and TRBJ2-7, with TRBD2 matching 8 bases. This CDR3 is built from 15 residues. V shed 3 bases and J 6 bases; nucleotides not matched to a gene: 10. In germline, CDR1 is KGHSY, CDR2 FQNENV. DNA of the CDR3: TGTGCCAGCAGCCAGTCGGGAGGGGGAGTAGCCGAGCAGTACTTC. Translating gives CASSQSGGGVAEQYF. The entire variable domain, with the rest obtained from reference TRBV16 and TRBJ2-7, is as follows: GEEVAQTPKHLVRGEGQKAKLYCAPIKGHSYVFWYQQVLKNEFKFLISFQNENVFDETGMPKERFSAKCLPNSPCSLEIQATKLEDSAVYFCASSQSGGGVAEQYFGPGTRLTVT.

The chain recombines TRBV7-9 with TRBJ2-5; the match to TRBD1 covers 10 bases. The CDR3 has 14 amino acids. Trimming at V came to 3 bases and at J to 5 bases, leaving 3 bases not matched to a gene. The germline CDR1 and CDR2 sequences are SEHNR and FQNEAQ (reference sequence). CDR3 in amino acids: CASSFRTGGETQYF. The CDR3 bases are TGTGCCAGCAGCTTTAGGACAGGGGGGGAGACCCAGTACTTC.

The genes are TRBV19 and TRBJ2-1; D is perhaps TRBD2 (6 bases). CDR1 and CDR2 (germline): LNHDA, SQIVND (reference sequence). V was trimmed by 0 bases and J by 8 bases, leaving 17 bases between them. CDR3 length: 16 residues. As DNA, the CDR3 is TGTGCCAGTAGTATAGATCTCGTCGGGGGTCCTGATGAGCAGTTCTTC. This codes for CASSIDLVGGPDEQFF.

V gene TRBV5-1 combines with J gene TRBJ2-1, with 10 bases lining up with TRBD2. From germline, CDR1 is SGHRS and CDR2 YFSETQ. The CDR3 has 16 residues. With V trimmed by 3 bases and J by 3 bases, 6 bases remained unmatched. Here the CDR3 reads CASSSKRGGDYNEQFF. The DNA for the CDR3 is TGCGCCAGCAGCTCAAAGCGGGGGGGAGACTACAATGAGCAGTTCTTC. Full variable domain (remainder filled in from reference TRBV5-1 and TRBJ2-1): KAGVTQTPRYLIKTRGQQVTLSCSPISGHRSVSWYQQTPGQGLQFLFEYFSETQRNKGNFPGRFSGRQFSNSRSEMNVSTLELGDSALYLCASSSKRGGDYNEQFFGPGTRLTVL.

This chain links TRBV25-1 with TRBJ2-5; a possible D gene is TRBD2 (5 bases). The CDR3 length is 12 residues. The germline CDR1 and CDR2 sequences are MGHDK and SYGVNS. V dropped 4 bases and J dropped 4 bases, with 7 bases sitting between them. The CDR3 DNA follows: TGTGCCAGCAGTGGCGGGCGAGAGACCCAGTACTTC. Amino acid sequence: CASSGGRETQYF.

The chain employs TRBV5-4 and TRBJ2-3, with a weak D call TRBD2 (5 bases). This CDR3 comprises 13 residues. The V end lost 2 bases, the J end lost 6 bases, and 10 bases lay between the germline ends. Germline CDR1 SGHNT, CDR2 YYREEE (reference sequence). The CDR3 reads CASSLGSPDTQYF. As DNA, the CDR3 is TGTGCCAGCAGCTTAGGGAGCCCCGATACGCAGTATTTT.

This chain uses TRBV15 with TRBJ1-4; D is unclear. The CDR3 contains 15 residues. Per germline, CDR1 LNHNV and CDR2 YYDKDF (reference sequence). Trimming left V 6 bases short and J 8 bases short, with 19 bases between. The CDR3 DNA is TGTGCCACCAGGATAGGAGGGAGGGAGGAAGAAAAACTGTTTTTT. Protein: CATRIGGREEEKLFF. The full variable domain, with the rest looked up from reference TRBV15 and TRBJ1-4, is DAMVIQNPRYQVTQFGKPVTLSCSQTLNHNVMYWYQQKSSQAPKLLFHYYDKDFNNEADTPDNFQSRRPNTSFCFLDIRSPGLGDTAMYLCATRIGGREEEKLFFGSGTQLSVL.

The V and J genes are TRBV28 and TRBJ1-1, with 9 bases identical to TRBD1. The J segment lost 1 base and the V segment lost 5 bases, leaving 5 bases of the junction unmatched. Germline CDR1 and CDR2: MDHEN and SYDVKM. The CDR3 contains 15 residues. CDR3 sequence: CASSPGTGRNTEAFF. The DNA for the CDR3 is TGTGCCAGCAGTCCCGGGACAGGGAGGAACACTGAAGCTTTCTTT. The full variable domain, in which reference TRBV28 and TRBJ1-1 provide the parts outside the CDR3, is DVKVTQSSRYLVKRTGEKVFLECVQDMDHENMFWYRQDPGLGLRLIYFSYDVKMKEKGDIPEGYSVSREKKERFSLILESASTNQTSMYLCASSPGTGRNTEAFFGQGTRLTVV.

The chain uses TRBV6-5 and TRBJ2-7; the match to TRBD2 covers 7 bases. The length of the CDR3 is 15 residues. CDR1 is MNHEY and CDR2 is SVGAGI in the germline V gene. The V gene end was trimmed by 0 bases and the J gene end by 1 base; junction bases not matched to a gene: 3. CDR3: CASSYSGGASYEQYF. The CDR3 DNA sequence: TGTGCCAGCAGTTACTCGGGAGGGGCGTCCTACGAGCAGTACTTC.

Only one count was recorded for this clone. The chain has TRBV4-1 and TRBJ1-1; 8 bases are shared with TRBD1. Germline trimming cut 0 bases from V and 2 bases from J; bases unmatched to any gene: 8. This CDR3 region has 17 residues. From germline, CDR1 is MGHRA and CDR2 YSYEKL. The CDR3 DNA reads TGCGCCAGCAGCCAAGATCGTACAGGGGGGCGAAACACTGAAGCTTTCTTT. Amino acids: CASSQDRTGGRNTEAFF.

The chain combines TRBV11-2 with TRBJ2-3; D remains ambiguous. Trimming pared 4 bases from V and 8 bases from J, leaving 10 bases between. The CDR3 is 12 amino acids. Germline CDR1 reads SGHAT; CDR2 reads FQNNGV. The CDR3 DNA follows: TGTGCCAGCAGCTACCCCTCCGGTACGCAGTATTTT. This codes for CASSYPSGTQYF.

The rearrangement links TRBV6-1 to TRBJ2-7; 10 positions agree with TRBD1. This CDR3 has 15 residues. The germline V gene has CDR1 MNHNS and CDR2 SASEGT. Unmatched junction bases numbered 4, after V lost 4 bases and J lost 1 base. The CDR3 region is CASSAPGQGSYEQYF. The CDR3 DNA reads TGTGCCAGCAGTGCCCCGGGACAGGGGTCCTACGAGCAGTACTTC.

The chain couples TRBV27 to TRBJ2-7, with 12 positions matching TRBD2. Germline values: CDR1 MNHEY, CDR2 SMNVEV (reference sequence). Trimming at V came to 5 bases and at J to 5 bases, leaving 4 bases not matched to a gene. The CDR3 loop spans 14 amino acids. CDR3 DNA sequence: TGTGCCAGCAGTCGACTAGCGGGAGACCACGAGCAGTACTTC. As protein: CASSRLAGDHEQYF.

The rearrangement joins TRBV27 to TRBJ2-7, with no clear D. V was shortened by 5 bases and J by 1 base, with 15 bases between the two germline ends. This CDR3 spans 15 amino acids. Germline V gives CDR1 MNHEY, CDR2 SMNVEV (reference sequence). For the CDR3, the DNA is TGTGCCAGCAGTACCCAGCAAGACATGTCCTACGAGCAGTACTTC. Translation gives CASSTQQDMSYEQYF.

This clone was picked up a small number of times. This rearrangement joins TRBV19 to TRBJ1-4, with 10 bases aligning to TRBD1. Losses at the gene ends were 5 bases for V and 3 bases for J; bases not matched to a gene: 3. The CDR3 runs to 15 residues. Per germline, CDR1 LNHDA and CDR2 SQIVND (reference sequence). CDR3: CASSDRGPANEKLFF. The CDR3 DNA follows: TGTGCCAGTAGTGACAGGGGGCCGGCTAATGAAAAACTGTTTTTT.

This chain joins TRBV7-9 and TRBJ2-2, with a weak D call TRBD2 (6 bases). Trimming cost V 0 bases and J 2 bases, with 7 bases left between them. The CDR3 totals 15 residues. Germline V gene data show CDR1 as SEHNR and CDR2 as FQNEAQ (reference sequence). The CDR3 spells CASSLASGNTGELFF. For the CDR3, the DNA is TGTGCCAGCAGCTTAGCTAGCGGAAACACCGGGGAGCTGTTTTTT.

This sequence joins TRBV6-5 and TRBJ2-3; unclear D gene. Germline V gives CDR1 MNHEY, CDR2 SVGAGI. The CDR3 consists of 13 residues. Trimming took off 0 bases at V and 4 bases at J, with 5 bases between the two ends. This CDR3 reads CASSYSGPDTQYF. The CDR3 nucleotides are TGTGCCAGCAGTTACTCTGGGCCAGATACGCAGTATTTT.

J is TRBJ2-7 and V is TRBV7-2; possibly TRBD2 for D (6 bases). The V end lost 0 bases, the J end lost 6 bases, and 15 bases lay between the germline ends. The V gene's germline CDR1 is SGHTA and CDR2 FQGNSA. The CDR3 totals 15 residues. CDR3 amino acids: CASSLASSGYSEQYF. The DNA of the CDR3 is TGTGCCAGCAGCTTAGCGTCCAGCGGGTATTCCGAGCAGTACTTC.

This clone was counted a few times. The J gene is TRBJ2-2, the V gene TRBV19; 8 bases line up with TRBD1. V shed 3 bases and J 6 bases; nucleotides not matched to a gene: 6. Germline CDR1 is LNHDA and CDR2 is SQIVND (reference sequence). This CDR3 region has 15 residues. This chain's CDR3 is CASSMVQGASGELFF. CDR3 sequence (DNA): TGTGCCAGTAGTATGGTGCAGGGGGCTTCCGGGGAGCTGTTTTTT.